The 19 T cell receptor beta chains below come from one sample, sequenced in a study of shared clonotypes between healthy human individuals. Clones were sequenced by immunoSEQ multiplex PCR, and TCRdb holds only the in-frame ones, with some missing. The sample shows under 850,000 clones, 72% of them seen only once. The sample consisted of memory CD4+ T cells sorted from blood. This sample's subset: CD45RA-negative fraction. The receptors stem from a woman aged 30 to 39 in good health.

Written as DNA, the CDR3 is TGCAGTGCTAATGTAAACAATGAGCAGTTCTTC. Amino acid sequence: CSANVNNEQFF. This chain links TRBV20-1 with TRBJ2-1; D not resolved. V shed 4 bases and J shed 5 bases, with 6 bases lying between them. CDR3 length: 11 residues. CDR1 and CDR2 from the germline V gene are DFQATT and SNEGSKA (reference sequence).

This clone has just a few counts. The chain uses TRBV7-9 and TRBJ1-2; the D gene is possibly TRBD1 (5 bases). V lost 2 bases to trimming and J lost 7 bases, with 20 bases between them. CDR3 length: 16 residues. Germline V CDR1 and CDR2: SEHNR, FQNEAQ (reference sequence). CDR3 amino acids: CASSLFDRQTSRGYTF. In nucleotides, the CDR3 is TGTGCCAGCAGCTTATTCGATCGACAGACGTCTCGTGGCTACACCTTC.

The CDR3 loop reads CASSLAIRHGGVYEQYF. In nucleotides, the CDR3 is TGCGCCAGCAGCTTGGCCATCAGGCACGGAGGGGTGTACGAGCAGTACTTC. The chain couples TRBV5-1 to TRBJ2-7; the D gene is possibly TRBD2 (6 bases). This CDR3 is built from 17 residues. The germline V gene has CDR1 SGHRS and CDR2 YFSETQ. The ends were cut back, 0 bases at V and 4 bases at J, with 20 bases in the middle.

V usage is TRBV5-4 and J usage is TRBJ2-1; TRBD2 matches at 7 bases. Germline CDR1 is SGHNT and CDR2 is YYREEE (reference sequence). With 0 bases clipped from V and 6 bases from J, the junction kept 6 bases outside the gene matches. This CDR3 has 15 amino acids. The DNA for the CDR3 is TGTGCCAGCAGCTTGGGGGCGGGAGTTGCCAATGAGCAGTTCTTC. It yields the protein CASSLGAGVANEQFF.

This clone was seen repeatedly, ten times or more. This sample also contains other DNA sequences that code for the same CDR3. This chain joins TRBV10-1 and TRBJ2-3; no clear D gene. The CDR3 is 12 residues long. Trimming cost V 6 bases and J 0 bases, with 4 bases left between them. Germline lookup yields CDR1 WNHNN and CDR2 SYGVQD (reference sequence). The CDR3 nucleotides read TGCGCCAGCAGCTACAGCACAGATACGCAGTATTTT. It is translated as CASSYSTDTQYF.

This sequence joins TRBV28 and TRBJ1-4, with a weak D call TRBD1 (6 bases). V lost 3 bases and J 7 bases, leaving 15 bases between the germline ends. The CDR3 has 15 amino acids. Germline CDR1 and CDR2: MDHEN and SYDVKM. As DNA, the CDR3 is TGTGCCAGCAGTTTCGGGGGGGCGGTTCGTGAAAAACTGTTTTTT. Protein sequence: CASSFGGAVREKLFF.

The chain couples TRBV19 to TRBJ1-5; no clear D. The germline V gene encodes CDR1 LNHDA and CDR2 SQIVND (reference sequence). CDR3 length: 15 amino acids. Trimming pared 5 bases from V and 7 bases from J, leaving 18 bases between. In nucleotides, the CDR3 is TGTGCCAGTAGTCAGCTAACCGAAGGGTGGCAGCCCCAGCATTTT. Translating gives CASSQLTEGWQPQHF. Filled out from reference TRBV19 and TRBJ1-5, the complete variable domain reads DGGITQSPKYLFRKEGQNVTLSCEQNLNHDAMYWYRQDPGQGLRLIYYSQIVNDFQKGDIAEGYSVSREKKESFPLTVTSAQKNPTAFYLCASSQLTEGWQPQHFGDGTRLSIL.

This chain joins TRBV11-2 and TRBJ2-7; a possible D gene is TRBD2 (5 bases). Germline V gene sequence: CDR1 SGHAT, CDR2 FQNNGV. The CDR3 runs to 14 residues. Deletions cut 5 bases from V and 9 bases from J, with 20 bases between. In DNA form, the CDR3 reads TGTGCCAGCAGCCTAAGTTCTAGCTTCGGTGCGCAGTACTTC. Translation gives CASSLSSSFGAQYF.

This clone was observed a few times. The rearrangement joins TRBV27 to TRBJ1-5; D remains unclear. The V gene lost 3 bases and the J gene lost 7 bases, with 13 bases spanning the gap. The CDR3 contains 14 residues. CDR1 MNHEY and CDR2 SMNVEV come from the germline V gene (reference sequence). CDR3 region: CASSLKGSLQPQHF. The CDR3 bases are TGTGCCAGCAGTTTGAAGGGTTCGTTGCAGCCCCAGCATTTT.

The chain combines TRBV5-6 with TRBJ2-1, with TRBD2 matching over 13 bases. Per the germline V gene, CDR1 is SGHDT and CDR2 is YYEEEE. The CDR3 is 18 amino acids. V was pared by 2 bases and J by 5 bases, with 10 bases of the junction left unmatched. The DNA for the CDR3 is TGTGCCAGCAGCTTTGAGACTAGCGGGAGGCCCCCCCACAATGAGCAGTTCTTC. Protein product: CASSFETSGRPPHNEQFF.

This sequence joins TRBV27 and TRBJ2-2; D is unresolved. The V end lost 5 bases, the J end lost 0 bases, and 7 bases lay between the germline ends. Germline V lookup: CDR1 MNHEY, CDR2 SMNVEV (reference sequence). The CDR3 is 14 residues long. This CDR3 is CASSRQPNTGELFF. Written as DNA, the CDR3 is TGTGCCAGCAGTCGGCAGCCGAACACCGGGGAGCTGTTTTTT.

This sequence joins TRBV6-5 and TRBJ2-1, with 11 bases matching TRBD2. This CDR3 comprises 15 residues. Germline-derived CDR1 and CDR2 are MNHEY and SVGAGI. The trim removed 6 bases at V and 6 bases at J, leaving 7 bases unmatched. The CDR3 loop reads CASRTSGSSFNEQFF. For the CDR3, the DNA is TGTGCCAGCAGAACTAGCGGGAGTTCTTTCAATGAGCAGTTCTTC.

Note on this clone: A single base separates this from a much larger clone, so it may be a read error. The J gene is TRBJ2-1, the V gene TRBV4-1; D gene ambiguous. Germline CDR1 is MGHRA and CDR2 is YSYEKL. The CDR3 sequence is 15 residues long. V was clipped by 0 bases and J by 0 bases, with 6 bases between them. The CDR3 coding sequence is TGCGCCAGCAGCCAAGACTCGAGCTCCTACAATGAGCAGTTCTTC. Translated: CASSQDSSSYNEQFF.

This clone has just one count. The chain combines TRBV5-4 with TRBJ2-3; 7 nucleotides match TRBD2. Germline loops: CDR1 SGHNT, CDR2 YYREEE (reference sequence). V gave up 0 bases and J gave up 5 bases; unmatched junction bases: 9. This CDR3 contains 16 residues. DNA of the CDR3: TGTGCCAGCAGCTTGGGTGGGCAGCGGGGTGGAGATACGCAGTATTTT. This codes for CASSLGGQRGGDTQYF.

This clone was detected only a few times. The CDR3 bases are TGCAGCGTGGGACTAGCGGGAACCTACAATGAGCAGTTCTTC. This codes for CSVGLAGTYNEQFF. The J gene is TRBJ2-1, the V gene TRBV29-1, with 13 bases fitting TRBD2. Germline V gene sequence: CDR1 SQVTM, CDR2 ANQGSEA. The CDR3 runs 14 residues. V was pared by 6 bases and J by 2 bases, with 1 base of the junction left unmatched.

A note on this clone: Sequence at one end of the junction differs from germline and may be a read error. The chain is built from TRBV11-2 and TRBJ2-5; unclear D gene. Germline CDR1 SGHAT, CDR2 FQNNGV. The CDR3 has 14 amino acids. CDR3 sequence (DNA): TGTGCCAGCAACTTAAAAGGGATCCAAGAGACCCAGTACTTC. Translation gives CASNLKGIQETQYF.

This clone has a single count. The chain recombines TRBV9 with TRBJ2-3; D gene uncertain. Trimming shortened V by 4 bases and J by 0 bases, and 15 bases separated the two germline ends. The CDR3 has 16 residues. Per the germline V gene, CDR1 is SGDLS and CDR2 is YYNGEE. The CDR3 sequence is CASSPIHGRSTDTQYF. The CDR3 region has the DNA TGTGCCAGCAGCCCAATTCACGGAAGGAGCACAGATACGCAGTATTTT.

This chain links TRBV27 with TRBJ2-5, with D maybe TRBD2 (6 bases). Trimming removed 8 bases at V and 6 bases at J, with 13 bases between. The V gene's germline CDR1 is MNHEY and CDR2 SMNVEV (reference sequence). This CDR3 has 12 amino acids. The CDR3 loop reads CASPGCGKTQYF. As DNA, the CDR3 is TGTGCCAGCCCTGGCTGCGGGAAGACCCAGTACTTC.

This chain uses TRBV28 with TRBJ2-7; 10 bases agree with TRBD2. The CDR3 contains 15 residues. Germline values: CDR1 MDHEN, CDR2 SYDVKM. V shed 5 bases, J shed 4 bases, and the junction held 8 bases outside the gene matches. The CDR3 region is CASSGSGRAPYEQYF. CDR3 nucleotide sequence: TGTGCCAGCAGTGGGAGCGGGAGGGCCCCGTACGAGCAGTACTTC.